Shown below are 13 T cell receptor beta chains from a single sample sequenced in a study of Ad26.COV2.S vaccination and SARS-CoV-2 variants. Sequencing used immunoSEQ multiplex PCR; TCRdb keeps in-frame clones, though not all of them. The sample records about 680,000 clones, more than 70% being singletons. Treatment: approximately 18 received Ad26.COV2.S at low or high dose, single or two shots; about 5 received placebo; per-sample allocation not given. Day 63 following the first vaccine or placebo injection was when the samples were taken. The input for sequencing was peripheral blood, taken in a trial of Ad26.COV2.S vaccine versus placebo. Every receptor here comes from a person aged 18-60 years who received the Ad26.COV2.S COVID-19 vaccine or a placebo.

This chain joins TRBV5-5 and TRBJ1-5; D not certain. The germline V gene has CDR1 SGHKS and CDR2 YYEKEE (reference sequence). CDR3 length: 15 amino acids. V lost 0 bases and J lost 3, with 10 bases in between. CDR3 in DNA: TGTGCCAGCAGCTTGGGGGTAGCCTCCAATCAGCCCCAGCATTTT. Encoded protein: CASSLGVASNQPQHF.

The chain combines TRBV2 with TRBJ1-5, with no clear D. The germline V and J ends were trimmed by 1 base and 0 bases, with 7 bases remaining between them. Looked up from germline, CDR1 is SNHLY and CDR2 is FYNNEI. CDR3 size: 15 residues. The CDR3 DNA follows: TGTGCCAGCAGTGAAGTGCAGTATAGCAATCAGCCCCAGCATTTT. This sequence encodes CASSEVQYSNQPQHF.

CDR3 in DNA: TGTGCCAGTAGACCCAAATCGTTGGAAAAACTGTTTTTT. Amino acid sequence: CASRPKSLEKLFF. V gene TRBV19 combines with J gene TRBJ1-4; D ambiguous. CDR3 length: 13 residues. The V end was cut by 6 bases, the J end by 8 bases, with 13 bases between. Germline CDR1 and CDR2: LNHDA and SQIVND (reference sequence).

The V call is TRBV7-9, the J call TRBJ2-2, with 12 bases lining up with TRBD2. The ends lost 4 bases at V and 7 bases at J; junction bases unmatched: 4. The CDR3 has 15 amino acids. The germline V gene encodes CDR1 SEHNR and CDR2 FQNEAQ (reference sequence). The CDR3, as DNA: TGTGCCAGCAGCTCCGGGACTAGCGGGCTCGGGGAGCTGTTTTTT. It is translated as CASSSGTSGLGELFF.

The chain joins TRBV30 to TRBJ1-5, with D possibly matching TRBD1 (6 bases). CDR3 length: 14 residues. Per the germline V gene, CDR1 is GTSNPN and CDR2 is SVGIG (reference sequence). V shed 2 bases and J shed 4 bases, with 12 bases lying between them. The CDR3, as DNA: TGTGCCTGGAGTCTGGGGGGACAAAATCAGCCCCAGCATTTT. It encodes CAWSLGGQNQPQHF.

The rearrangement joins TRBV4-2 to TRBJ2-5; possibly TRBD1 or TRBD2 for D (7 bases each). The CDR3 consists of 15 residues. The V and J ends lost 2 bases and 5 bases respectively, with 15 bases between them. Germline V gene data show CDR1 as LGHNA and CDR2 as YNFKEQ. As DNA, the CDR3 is TGTGCCAGCAGCCAACGGGGGAGGGGGCGGGAGACCCAGTACTTC. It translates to CASSQRGRGRETQYF.

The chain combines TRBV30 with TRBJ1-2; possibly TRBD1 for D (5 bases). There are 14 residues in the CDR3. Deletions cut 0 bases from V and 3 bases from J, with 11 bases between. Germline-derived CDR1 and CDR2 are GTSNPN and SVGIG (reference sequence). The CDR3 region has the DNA TGTGCCTGGAGTGTAAGGAGGGGTGACTATGGCTACACCTTC. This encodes CAWSVRRGDYGYTF.

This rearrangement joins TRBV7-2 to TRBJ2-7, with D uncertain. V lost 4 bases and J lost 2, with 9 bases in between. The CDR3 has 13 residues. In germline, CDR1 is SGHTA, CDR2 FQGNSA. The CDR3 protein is CASSSPPPYEQYF. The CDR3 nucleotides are TGTGCCAGCAGCTCTCCACCCCCCTACGAGCAGTACTTC.

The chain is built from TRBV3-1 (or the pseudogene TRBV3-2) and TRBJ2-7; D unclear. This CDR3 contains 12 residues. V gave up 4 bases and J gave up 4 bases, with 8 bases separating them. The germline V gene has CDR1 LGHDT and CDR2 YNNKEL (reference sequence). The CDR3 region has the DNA TGTGCCAGCAGCCTCCGCCCTTACGAGCAGTACTTC. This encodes CASSLRPYEQYF.

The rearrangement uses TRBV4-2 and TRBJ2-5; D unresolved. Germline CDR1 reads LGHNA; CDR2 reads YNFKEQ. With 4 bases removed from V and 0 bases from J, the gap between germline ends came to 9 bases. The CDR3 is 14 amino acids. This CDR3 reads CASSPLDYQETQYF. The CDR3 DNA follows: TGTGCCAGCAGCCCTCTAGACTACCAAGAGACCCAGTACTTC.

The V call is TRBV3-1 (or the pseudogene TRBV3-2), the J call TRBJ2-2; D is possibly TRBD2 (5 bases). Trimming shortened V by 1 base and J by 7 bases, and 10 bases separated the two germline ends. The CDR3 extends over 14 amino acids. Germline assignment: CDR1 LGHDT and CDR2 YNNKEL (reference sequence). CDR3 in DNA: TGTGCCAGCAGCCAAGTGGGGAGCGGCGGGGAGCTGTTTTTT. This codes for CASSQVGSGGELFF.

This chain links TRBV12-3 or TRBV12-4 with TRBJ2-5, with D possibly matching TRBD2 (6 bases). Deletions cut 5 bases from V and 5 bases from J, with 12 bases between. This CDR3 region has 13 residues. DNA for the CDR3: TGTGCCAGCAGTCCTAGACTAGGTGAGACCCAGTACTTC. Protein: CASSPRLGETQYF.

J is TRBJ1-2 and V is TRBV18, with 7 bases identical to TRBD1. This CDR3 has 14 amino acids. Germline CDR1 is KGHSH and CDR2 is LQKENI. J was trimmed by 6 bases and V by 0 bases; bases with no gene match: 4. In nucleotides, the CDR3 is TGTGCCAGCTCACCACCGGGCCAGGGGGATGGCTACACCTTC. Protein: CASSPPGQGDGYTF.